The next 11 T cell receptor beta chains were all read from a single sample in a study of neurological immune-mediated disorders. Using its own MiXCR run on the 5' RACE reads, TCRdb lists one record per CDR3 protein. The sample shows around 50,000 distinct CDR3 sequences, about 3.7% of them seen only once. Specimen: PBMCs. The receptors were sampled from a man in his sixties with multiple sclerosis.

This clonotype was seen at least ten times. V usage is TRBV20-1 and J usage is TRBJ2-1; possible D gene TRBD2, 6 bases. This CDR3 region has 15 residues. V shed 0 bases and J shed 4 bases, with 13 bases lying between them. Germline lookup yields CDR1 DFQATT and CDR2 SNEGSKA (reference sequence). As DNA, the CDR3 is TGCAGTGCTAGAGACGGGGACTCGACGTACAATGAGCAGTTCTTC. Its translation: CSARDGDSTYNEQFF.

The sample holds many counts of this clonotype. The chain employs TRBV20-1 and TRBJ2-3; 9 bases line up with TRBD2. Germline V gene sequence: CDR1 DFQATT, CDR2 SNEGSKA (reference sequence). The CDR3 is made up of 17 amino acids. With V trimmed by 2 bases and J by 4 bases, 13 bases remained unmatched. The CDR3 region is CSARSSGGGAPPDTQYF. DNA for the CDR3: TGCAGTGCTAGATCCTCAGGCGGGGGGGCCCCGCCAGATACGCAGTATTTT.

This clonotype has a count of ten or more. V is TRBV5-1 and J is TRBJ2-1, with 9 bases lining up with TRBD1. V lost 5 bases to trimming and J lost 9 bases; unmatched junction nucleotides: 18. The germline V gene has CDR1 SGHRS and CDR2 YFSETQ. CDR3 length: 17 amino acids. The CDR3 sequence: CASRLSTGTGIVGEQFF. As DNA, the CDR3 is TGCGCCAGCAGGTTGAGCACCGGGACAGGGATAGTCGGTGAGCAGTTCTTC.

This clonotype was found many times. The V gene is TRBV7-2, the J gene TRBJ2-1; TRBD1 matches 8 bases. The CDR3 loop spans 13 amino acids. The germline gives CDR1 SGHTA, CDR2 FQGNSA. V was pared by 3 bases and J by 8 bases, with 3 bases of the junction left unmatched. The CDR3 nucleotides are TGTGCCAGCAGCTTCACAGGGGGAGATGAGCAGTTCTTC. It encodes CASSFTGGDEQFF.

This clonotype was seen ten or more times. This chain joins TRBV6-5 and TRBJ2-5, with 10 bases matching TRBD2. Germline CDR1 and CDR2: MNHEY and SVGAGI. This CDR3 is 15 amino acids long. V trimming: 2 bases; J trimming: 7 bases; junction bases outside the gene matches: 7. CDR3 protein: CASSYVAGGGRTQYF. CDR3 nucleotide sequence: TGTGCCAGCAGTTACGTAGCGGGGGGTGGTAGGACCCAGTACTTC.

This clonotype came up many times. The CDR3 DNA reads as TGTGCCAGCAGCTTAGCTCACGCAGGTGGAGGCTACACCTTC. Protein: CASSLAHAGGGYTF. The V and J genes are TRBV7-2 and TRBJ1-2; D is ambiguous. This CDR3 has 14 residues. V shed 0 bases and J shed 8 bases, with 13 bases lying between them. Per germline, CDR1 SGHTA and CDR2 FQGNSA.

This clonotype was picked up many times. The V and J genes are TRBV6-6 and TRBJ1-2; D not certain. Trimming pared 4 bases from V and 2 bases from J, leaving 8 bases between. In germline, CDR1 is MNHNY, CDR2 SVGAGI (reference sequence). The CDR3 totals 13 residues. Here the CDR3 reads CASSSGLNYGYTF. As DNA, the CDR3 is TGTGCCAGCAGTTCGGGCCTCAACTATGGCTACACCTTC.

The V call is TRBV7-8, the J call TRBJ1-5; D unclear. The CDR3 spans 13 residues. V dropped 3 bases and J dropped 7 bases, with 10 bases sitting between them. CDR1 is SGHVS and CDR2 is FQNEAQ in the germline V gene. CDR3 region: CASSFSGSQPQHF. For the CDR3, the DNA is TGTGCCAGCAGCTTTAGCGGTTCCCAGCCCCAGCATTTT.

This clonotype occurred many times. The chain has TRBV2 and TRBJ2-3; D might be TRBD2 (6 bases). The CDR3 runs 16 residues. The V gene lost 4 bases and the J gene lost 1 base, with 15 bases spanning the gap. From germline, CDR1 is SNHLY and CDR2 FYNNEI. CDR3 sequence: CASSGRDGDRTDTQYF. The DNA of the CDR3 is TGTGCCAGCAGTGGGAGGGATGGAGACCGCACAGATACGCAGTATTTT.

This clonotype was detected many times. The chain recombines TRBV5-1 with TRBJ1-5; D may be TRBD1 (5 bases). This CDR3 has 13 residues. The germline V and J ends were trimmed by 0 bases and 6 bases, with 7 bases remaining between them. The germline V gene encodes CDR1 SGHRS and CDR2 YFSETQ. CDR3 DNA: TGCGCCAGCAGCTTGGGGGACGGTCAGCCCCAGCATTTT. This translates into CASSLGDGQPQHF.

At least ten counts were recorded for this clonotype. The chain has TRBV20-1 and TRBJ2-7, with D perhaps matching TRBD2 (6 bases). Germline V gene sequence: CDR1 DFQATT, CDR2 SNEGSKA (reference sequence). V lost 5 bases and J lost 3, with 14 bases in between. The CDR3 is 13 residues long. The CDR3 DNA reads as TGCAGTGCTCCGGGACTTCCCGACTACGAGCAGTACTTC. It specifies CSAPGLPDYEQYF.